This record looks at one T cell receptor beta chain sequence and its context. Random hexamers primed reverse transcription of about 0.45 to 1 ug RNA. TCRdb reprocessed the immunoSEQ multiplex PCR reads via MiXCR and lists one record per CDR3 protein. The table records around 140,000 distinct CDR3 sequences, 80% of them present only once. V shed 4 bases, J shed 7 bases, and the junction held 7 bases outside the gene matches. Germline V lookup: CDR1 MGHRA, CDR2 YSYEKL. CDR3 size: 15 residues. It was negative isolation that provided the CD8+ and CD4+ T cells, whereas TEMRA cells were enriched by FACS. The sample belongs to a study of CD8 T cells in Susac syndrome.

The TCR originated in a human donor with multiple sclerosis. The sample comprised CD8+ T cells from PBMCs. V is TRBV4-1 and J is TRBJ1-6; 7 nucleotides agree with TRBD1. CDR3 sequence: CASSLSGTENSPLHF. Here the CDR3 DNA reads TGCGCCAGCAGCCTCTCCGGGACAGAAAATTCACCCCTCCACTTT.